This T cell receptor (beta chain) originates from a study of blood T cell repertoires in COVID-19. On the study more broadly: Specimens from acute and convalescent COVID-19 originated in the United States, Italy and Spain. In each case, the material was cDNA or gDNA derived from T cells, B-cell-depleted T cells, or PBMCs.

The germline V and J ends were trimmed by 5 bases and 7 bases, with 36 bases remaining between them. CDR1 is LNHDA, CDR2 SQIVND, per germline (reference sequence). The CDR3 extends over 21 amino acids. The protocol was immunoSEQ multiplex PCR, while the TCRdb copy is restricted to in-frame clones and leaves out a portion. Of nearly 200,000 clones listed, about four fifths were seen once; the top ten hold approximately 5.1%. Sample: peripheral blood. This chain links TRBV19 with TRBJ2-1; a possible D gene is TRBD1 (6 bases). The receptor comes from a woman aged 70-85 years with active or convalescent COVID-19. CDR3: CASSLKPWTQGQLNLGNEQFF. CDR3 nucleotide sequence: TGTGCCAGTAGTCTAAAGCCCTGGACCCAAGGACAGCTAAACTTGGGAAATGAGCAGTTCTTC.